These 2 T cell receptor beta chains originate from one sample sequenced in a study of blood T cells in healthy people across ages. With a J-beta primer mix and a sample-barcoded 5' primer, a second PCR ran about 6 to 11 cycles. Each CDR3 protein gets one entry after TCRdb re-called the 5' RACE reads with MiXCR. The sample includes around 1,700,000 distinct CDR3 sequences, under 30% of them seen just once. Sequencing was carried out using blood. These receptors originate from a woman younger than 45 in good health.

This chain connects TRBV7-3 to TRBJ2-5; D remains ambiguous. With 3 bases removed from V and 5 bases from J, the gap between germline ends came to 10 bases. This CDR3 region has 13 residues. Looked up from germline, CDR1 is SGHTA and CDR2 is FQGTGA. DNA of the CDR3: TGTGCCAGCAGCTTTATAGGGCAGGAGACCCAGTACTTC. This codes for CASSFIGQETQYF.

The gene calls are TRBV5-1 and TRBJ1-2, with D hard to call. Trimming shortened V by 0 bases and J by 5 bases, and 17 bases separated the two germline ends. CDR1 and CDR2 (germline): SGHRS, YFSETQ. The CDR3 length is 16 residues. The CDR3 coding sequence is TGCGCCAGCAGCTTGGCCCCAGCCAGATCCTTTTATGGCTACACCTTC. Translating it yields CASSLAPARSFYGYTF. Using reference TRBV5-1 and TRBJ1-2 for the parts outside the CDR3, the full variable domain is KAGVTQTPRYLIKTRGQQVTLSCSPISGHRSVSWYQQTPGQGLQFLFEYFSETQRNKGNFPGRFSGRQFSNSRSEMNVSTLELGDSALYLCASSLAPARSFYGYTFGSGTRLTVV.